The clone carrying this TCR beta chain came up many times. The target antigen is unknown. At one end, the junction sequence differs from germline, possibly due to a read error. This sample was taken from a study of post-analysis software for immune sequencing data. Whole-study context: Relapsing-remitting, secondary progressive and progressive-relapsing forms made up the multiple sclerosis disease courses. Study-wide results and limits: Batch-mates among the samples co-clustered strongly by F measure. Patients had higher frequencies than controls of five TRBV segments, including TRBV5-6, TRBV5-1 and TRBV20-1. The normalized Chao1 diversity of multiple sclerosis patients was significantly lower than that of controls.

Incorporated into the TCR beta cDNA libraries were unique molecular identifiers, which served to reduce PCR and sequencing biases. TCRdb re-analysed the PCR reads in MiXCR, keeping a single row per CDR3 protein. The data show around 200,000 distinct CDR3 sequences, about 30% seen once. CDR3 length equals 18 residues. From germline, CDR1 is MGHRA and CDR2 YSYEKL. The specimen sequenced was blood. The clonotype comes from a girl aged 2-17 years with multiple sclerosis. The chain couples TRBV4-1 to TRBJ1-2; TRBD1 matches at 12 bases. CDR3 in DNA: TGCGCCAGCAGCGAAGACTACTGGGGACAGGGGGCGCGAAAAGGCTACACCTTC. It is translated as CASSEDYWGQGARKGYTF.